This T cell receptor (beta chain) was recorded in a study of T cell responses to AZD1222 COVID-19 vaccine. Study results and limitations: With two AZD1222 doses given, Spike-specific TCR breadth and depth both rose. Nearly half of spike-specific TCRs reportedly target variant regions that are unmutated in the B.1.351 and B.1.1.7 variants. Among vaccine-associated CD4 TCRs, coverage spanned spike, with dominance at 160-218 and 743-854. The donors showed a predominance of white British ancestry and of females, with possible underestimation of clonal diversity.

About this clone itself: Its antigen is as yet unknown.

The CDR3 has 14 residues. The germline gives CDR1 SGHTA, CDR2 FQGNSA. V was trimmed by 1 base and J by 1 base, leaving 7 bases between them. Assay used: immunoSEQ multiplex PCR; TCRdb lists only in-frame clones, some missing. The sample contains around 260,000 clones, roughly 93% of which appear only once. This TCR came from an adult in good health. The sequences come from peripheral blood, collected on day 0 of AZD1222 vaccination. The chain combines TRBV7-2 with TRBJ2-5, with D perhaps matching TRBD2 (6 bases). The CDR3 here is CASSLGGTQETQYF. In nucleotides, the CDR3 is TGTGCCAGCAGCTTAGGCGGGACCCAAGAGACCCAGTACTTC.